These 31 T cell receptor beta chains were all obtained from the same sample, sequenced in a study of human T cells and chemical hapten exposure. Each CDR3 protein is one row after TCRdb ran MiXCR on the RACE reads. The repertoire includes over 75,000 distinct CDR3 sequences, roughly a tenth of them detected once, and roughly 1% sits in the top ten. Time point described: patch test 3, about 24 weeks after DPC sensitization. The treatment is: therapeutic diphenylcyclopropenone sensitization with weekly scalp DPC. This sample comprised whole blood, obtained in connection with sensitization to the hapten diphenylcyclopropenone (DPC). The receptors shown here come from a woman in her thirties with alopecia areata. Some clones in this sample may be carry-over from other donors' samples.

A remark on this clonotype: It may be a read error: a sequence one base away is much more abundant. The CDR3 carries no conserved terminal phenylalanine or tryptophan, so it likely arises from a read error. CDR3 sequence reads: CAWTGTGINQPQHI. The CDR3 region has the DNA TGTGCCTGGACCGGGACAGGGATCAATCAGCCCCAGCATATT. The J gene is TRBJ1-5, the V gene TRBV30, with 9 bases lining up with TRBD1. Per germline, CDR1 GTSNPN and CDR2 SVGIG (reference sequence). V was clipped by 4 bases and J by 3 bases; unmatched bases: 4. The CDR3 consists of 14 residues.

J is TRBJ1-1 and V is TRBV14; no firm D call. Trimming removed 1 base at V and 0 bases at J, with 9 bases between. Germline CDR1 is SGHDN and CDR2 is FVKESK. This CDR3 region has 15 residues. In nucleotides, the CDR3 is TGTGCCAGCAGCCAAGCACCCCGGCTGAACACTGAAGCTTTCTTT. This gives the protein CASSQAPRLNTEAFF.

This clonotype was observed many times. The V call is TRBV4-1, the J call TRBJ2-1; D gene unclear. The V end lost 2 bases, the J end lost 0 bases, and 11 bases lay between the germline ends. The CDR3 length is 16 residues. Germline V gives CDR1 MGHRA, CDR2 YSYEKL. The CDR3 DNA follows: TGCGCCAGCAGCCAAATTGACTTAATCTCCTACAATGAGCAGTTCTTC. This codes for CASSQIDLISYNEQFF.

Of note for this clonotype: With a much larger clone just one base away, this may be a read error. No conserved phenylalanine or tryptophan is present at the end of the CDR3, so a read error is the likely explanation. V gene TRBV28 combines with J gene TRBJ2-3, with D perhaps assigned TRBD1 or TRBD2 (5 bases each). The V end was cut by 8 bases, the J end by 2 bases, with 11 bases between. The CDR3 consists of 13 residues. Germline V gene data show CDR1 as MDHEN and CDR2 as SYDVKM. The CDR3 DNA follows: TGTGCCAGCCGGGGACCGAACACAGATACGCAGTATTAT. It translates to CASRGPNTDTQYY.

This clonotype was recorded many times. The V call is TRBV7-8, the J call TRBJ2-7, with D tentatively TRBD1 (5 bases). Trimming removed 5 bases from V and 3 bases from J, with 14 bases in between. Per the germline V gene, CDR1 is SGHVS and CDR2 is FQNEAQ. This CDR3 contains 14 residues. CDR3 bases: TGTGCCAGCAGCCCTACACAGGAAAGCTACGAGCAGTACTTC. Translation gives CASSPTQESYEQYF.

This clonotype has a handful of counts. CDR3 sequence (DNA): TGTGCCAGCAGCCAAGGATTAGCGGGTCCCCAAGAGACCCAGTACTTC. This encodes CASSQGLAGPQETQYF. The V call is TRBV4-2, the J call TRBJ2-5, with 7 nucleotides matching TRBD2. With 1 base clipped from V and 1 base from J, the junction kept 6 bases outside the gene matches. The CDR3 spans 16 residues. The germline V gene encodes CDR1 LGHNA and CDR2 YNFKEQ.

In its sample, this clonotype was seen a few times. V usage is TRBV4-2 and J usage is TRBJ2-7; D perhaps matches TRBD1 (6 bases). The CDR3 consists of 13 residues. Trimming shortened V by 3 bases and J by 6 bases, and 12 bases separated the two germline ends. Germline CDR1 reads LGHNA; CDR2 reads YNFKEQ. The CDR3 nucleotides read TGTGCCAGCAGCCAGGGCCGACAGGTCGAGCAGTACTTC. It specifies CASSQGRQVEQYF.

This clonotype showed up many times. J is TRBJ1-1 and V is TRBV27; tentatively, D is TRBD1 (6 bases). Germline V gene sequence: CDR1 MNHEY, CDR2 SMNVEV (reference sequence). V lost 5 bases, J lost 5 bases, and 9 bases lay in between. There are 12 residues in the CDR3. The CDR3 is CASSTGRTEAFF. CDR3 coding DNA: TGTGCCAGCAGTACAGGGAGGACTGAAGCTTTCTTT.

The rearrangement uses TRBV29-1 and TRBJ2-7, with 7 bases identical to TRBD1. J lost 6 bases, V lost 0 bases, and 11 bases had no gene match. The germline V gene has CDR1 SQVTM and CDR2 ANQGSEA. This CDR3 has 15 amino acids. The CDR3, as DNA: TGCAGCGTTGAAGATGGGCGGACAGGTTCCCGCGAGCAGTACTTC. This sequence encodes CSVEDGRTGSREQYF.

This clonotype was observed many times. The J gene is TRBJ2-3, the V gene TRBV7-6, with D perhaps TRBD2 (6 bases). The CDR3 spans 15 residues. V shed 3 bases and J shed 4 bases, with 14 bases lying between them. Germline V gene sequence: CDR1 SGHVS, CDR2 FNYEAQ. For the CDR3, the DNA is TGTGCCAGCAGCTTTTCCGGCGGAGGGGCAGATACGCAGTATTTT. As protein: CASSFSGGGADTQYF.

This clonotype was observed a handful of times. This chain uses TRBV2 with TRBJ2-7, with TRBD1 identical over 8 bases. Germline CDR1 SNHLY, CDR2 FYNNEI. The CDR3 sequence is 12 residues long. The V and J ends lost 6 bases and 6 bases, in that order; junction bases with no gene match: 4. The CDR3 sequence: CASRRTGSEQYF. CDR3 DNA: TGTGCCAGCAGGAGGACAGGGTCCGAGCAGTACTTC.

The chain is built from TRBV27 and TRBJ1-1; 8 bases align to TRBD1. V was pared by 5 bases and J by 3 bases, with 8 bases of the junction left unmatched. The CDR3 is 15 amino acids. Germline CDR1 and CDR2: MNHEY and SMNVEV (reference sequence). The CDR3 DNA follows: TGTGCCAGCAGTCAAACCGGGACAGGTTACACTGAAGCTTTCTTT. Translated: CASSQTGTGYTEAFF.

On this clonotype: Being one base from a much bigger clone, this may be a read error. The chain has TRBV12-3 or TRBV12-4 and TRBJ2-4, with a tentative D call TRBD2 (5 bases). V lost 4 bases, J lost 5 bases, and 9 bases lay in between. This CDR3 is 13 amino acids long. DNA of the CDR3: TGTGCCAGCAGTTGGGAGTGTGAAAACATTCAGTACTTC. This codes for CASSWECENIQYF.

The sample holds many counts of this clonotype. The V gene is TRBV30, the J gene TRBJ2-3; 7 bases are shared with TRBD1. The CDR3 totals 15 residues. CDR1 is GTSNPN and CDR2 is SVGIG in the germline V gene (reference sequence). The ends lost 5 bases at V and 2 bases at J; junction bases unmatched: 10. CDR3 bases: TGTGCCTGGGTCGAGGGGACAGCCTTCACAGATACGCAGTATTTT. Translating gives CAWVEGTAFTDTQYF.

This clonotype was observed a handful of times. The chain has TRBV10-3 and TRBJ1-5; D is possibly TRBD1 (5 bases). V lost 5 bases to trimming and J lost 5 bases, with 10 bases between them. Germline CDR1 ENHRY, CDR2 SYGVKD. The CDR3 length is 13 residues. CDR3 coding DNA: TGTGCCATCAGTCAAGGGGAGGATCAGCCCCAGCATTTT. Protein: CAISQGEDQPQHF.

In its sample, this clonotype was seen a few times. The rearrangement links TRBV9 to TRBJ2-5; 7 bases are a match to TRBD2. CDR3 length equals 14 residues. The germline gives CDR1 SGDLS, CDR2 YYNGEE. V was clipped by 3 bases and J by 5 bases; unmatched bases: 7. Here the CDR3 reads CASSATSFGETQYF. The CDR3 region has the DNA TGTGCCAGCAGCGCGACTAGCTTCGGTGAGACCCAGTACTTC.

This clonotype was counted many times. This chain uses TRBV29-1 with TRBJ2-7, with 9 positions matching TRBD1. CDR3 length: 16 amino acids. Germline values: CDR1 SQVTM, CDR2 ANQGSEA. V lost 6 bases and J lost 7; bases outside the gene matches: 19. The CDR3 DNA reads TGCAGCGTCCAGGCCTTCGGGGCGGGACAGGGTTTGGAGCAGTACTTC. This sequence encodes CSVQAFGAGQGLEQYF.

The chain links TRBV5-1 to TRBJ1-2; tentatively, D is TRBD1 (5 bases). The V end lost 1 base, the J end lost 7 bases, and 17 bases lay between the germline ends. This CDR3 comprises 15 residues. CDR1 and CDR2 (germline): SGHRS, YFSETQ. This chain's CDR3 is CASSLHFGEGAGYTF. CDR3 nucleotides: TGCGCCAGCAGCTTGCATTTTGGGGAAGGGGCTGGCTACACCTTC.

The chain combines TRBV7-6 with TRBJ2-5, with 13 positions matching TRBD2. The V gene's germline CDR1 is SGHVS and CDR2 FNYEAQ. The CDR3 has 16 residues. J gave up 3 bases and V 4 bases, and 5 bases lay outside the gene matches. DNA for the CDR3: TGTGCCAGCAGCTCTCGACTAGCGGGAGGAGAAGAGACCCAGTACTTC. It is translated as CASSSRLAGGEETQYF.

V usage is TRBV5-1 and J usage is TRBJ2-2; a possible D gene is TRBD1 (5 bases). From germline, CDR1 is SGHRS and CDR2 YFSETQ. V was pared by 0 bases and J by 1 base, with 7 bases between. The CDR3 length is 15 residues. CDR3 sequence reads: CASSLVQGNTGELFF. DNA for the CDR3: TGCGCCAGCAGCTTGGTCCAGGGGAACACCGGGGAGCTGTTTTTT.

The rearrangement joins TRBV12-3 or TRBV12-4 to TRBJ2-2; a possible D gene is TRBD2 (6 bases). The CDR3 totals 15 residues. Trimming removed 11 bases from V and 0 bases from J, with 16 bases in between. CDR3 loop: CAARWTTANTGELFF. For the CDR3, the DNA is TGTGCCGCGAGATGGACTACCGCGAACACCGGGGAGCTGTTTTTT.

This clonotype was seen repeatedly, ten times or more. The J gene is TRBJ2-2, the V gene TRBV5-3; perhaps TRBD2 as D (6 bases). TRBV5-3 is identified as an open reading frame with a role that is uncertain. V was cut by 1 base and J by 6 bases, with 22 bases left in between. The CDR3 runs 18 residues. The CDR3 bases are TGTGCCAGAAGCTTGTGGTTCTATTTCGCTAGCGAGGCCGGGGAGCTGTTTTTT. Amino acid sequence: CARSLWFYFASEAGELFF.

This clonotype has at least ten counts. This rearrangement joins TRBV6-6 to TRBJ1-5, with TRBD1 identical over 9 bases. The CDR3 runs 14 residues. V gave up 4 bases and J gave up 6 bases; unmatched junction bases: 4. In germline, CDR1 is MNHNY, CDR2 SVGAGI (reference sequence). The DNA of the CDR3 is TGTGCCAGCAGTTCCACAGGGGGCAGTCAGCCCCAGCATTTT. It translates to CASSSTGGSQPQHF.

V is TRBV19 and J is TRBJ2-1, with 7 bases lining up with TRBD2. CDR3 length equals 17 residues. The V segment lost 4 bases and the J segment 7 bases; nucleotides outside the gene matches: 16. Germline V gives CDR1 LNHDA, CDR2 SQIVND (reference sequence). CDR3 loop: CASSTPYMRGRANEQFF. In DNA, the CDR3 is TGTGCCAGTAGTACCCCTTATATGCGCGGGAGAGCGAATGAGCAGTTCTTC.

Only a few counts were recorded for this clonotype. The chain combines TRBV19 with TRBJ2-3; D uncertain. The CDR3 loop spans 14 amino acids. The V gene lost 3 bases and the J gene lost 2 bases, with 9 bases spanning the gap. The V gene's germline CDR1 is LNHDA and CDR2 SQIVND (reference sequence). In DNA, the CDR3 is TGTGCCAGTAGTATTGGATATTTCACAGATACGCAGTATTTT. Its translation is CASSIGYFTDTQYF.

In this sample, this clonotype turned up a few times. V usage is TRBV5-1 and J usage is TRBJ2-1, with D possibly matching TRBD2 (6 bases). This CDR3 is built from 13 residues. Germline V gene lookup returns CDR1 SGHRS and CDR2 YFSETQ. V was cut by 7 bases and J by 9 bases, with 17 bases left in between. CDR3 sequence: CASAFDGGGEQFF. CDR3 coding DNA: TGCGCCAGCGCTTTTGACGGGGGAGGTGAGCAGTTCTTC.

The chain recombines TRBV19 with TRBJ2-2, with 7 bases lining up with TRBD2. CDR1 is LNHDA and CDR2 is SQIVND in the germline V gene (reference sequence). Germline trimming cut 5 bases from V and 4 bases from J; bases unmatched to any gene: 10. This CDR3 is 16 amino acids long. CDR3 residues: CASSDPPGLTTGELFF. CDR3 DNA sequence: TGTGCCAGTAGTGACCCCCCGGGACTAACCACCGGGGAGCTGTTTTTT.

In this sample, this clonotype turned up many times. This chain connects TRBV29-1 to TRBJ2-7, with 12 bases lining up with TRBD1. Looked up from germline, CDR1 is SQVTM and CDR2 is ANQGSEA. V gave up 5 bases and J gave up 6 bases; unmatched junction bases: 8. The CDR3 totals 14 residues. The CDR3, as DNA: TGCAGCGTTATCCCGGGACAGGGGGCCCTCGAGCAGTACTTC. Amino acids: CSVIPGQGALEQYF.

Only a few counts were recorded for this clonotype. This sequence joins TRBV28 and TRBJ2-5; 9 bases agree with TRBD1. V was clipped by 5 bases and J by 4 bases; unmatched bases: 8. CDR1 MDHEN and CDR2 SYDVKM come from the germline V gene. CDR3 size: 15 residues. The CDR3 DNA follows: TGTGCCAGCAGTCCACCGGGACAGGGCGGAGAGACCCAGTACTTC. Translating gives CASSPPGQGGETQYF.

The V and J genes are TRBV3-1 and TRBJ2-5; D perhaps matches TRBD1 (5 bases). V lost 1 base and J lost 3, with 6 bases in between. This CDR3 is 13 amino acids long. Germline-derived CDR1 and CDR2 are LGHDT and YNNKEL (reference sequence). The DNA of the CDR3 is TGTGCCAGCAGCCAAGCAGGGAAAGAGACCCAGTACTTC. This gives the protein CASSQAGKETQYF.

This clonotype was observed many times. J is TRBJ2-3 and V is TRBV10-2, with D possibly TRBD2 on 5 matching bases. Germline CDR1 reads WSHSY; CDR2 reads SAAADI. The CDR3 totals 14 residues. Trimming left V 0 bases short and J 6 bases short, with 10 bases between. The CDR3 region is CASSESTRVDTQYF. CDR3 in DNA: TGCGCCAGCAGTGAGTCGACGAGGGTTGATACGCAGTATTTT.